Detailed here is one T cell receptor beta chain. Its antigen specificity is not known. The library relied on the immunoSEQ multiplex PCR assay. A mixture of 60 forward primers for TCR Vbeta segments and 13 reverse primers for TCR Jbeta segments was used in the multiplex PCR. The CDR3 region of rearranged TCR beta genes was amplified from genomic DNA by a multiplex PCR assay. The amplified TCR beta libraries were sequenced on the Illumina HiSeq System as 87-base-pair reads. The authors' analysis ran thus. In a later analysis, 70 million to 95 million unique TCR beta chains were counted across the roughly 610 repertoires, and roughly 11 million of these chains were shared by at least two donors. Raw reads were error-corrected and collapsed into unique sequences by a nearest-neighbor algorithm in which closely related sequences were merged to remove PCR and sequencing errors. Alignment of CDR3 sequences to IMGT reference sequences was used to assign V, D and J gene segments. For a sequence to be retained, a match of at least six nucleotides was required to both a V gene segment and a J gene segment. Rearrangements were classified as productive when the CDR3 lacked stop codons and remained in frame with V and J, and all other rearrangements were classified as non-productive. CDR3 was defined by IMGT convention, running from the second conserved V-encoded cysteine to the conserved J-encoded phenylalanine. The earlier analysis of 450 to 750 of the donors excluded any sequence lacking an unambiguous match to a single V gene segment. An earlier analysis of some 610 of the donors called V segments functional above 56.7% productive rearrangements and segregating when the between-donor standard deviation exceeded 5%. A statistical classification framework was developed to diagnose cytomegalovirus status using the catalog of TCR beta chain sequences. A later analysis assigned V and J genes by comparing TCR nucleotide sequences with IMGT/GENE-DB human TR gene sequences. A later analysis assigned CDR3 sequences and most-parsimonious VDJ recombination scenarios with the TCRdist pipeline. A later analysis defined each TCR beta chain by its CDR3 amino acid sequence plus V-gene family, and excluded reads lacking a unique V-gene family. To address suspected cross-contamination and a sequencing artifact, a later analysis removed roughly 640 highly shared, low-generation-probability nucleotide sequences. For each public chain, a later analysis derived a clonal expansion index from normalized ranks of inferred template counts within each repertoire. A later analysis computed generation probabilities with a VDJ recombination model fitted to out-of-frame rearrangements, and checked the results against IGoR. A later analysis scored TCR-TCR, TCR-HLA and TCR-CMV co-occurrence with hypergeometric tests, applying a repertoire-size bias correction to TCR pairs. In a later analysis, false discovery rates were estimated by permuting HLA or CMV assignments 20 times. In a later analysis, co-occurring TCRs were grouped using DBSCAN, with TCRdist sequence similarity added in when clustering inside HLA-allele-positive subsets. Repertoires with fewer than 30,000 or more than 120,000 public chains were left out of co-occurrence clustering, as were four to six repertoires with anomalous nucleotide sharing. Here the immuneACCESS table is served through TCRdb, limited to in-frame sequences with V and J called. Missing clones are a known gap in these copies; in checked studies unresolved V genes cover under half, and the rest lacks a known reason. V, J and clone size derive from that table, while D and trimming were established from the DNA sequence. This sample's table lists over 40,000 clones. About 2% of the sample comes from the top ten.

This record belongs to a study of cytomegalovirus exposure and HLA in healthy donors (dated 2017 in TCRdb). Concerning the study at large: An earlier analysis of some 500 of the donors reported roughly 270 Gb of sequence data and 117 million unique TCR beta sequences from 190 million or so T cells. Donor age, sex, ethnicity and CMV serostatus were collected together with the repertoire data. Rather than using new phenotypic data, the later analysis identified candidate immune exposures from TCR beta sequences and from how often those sequences occurred across donors. In an earlier analysis of 587 of the donors, high-throughput TCR beta sequencing was used to judge whether each TCR beta V gene segment behaved as functional or pseudogenic. A later genetic analysis took genome-wide SNP genotypes for about 55% of the roughly 700 donors and used that subset as a discovery cohort. HLA typing included class I and class II loci at four-digit resolution. The study was designed to test whether signatures of past pathogen exposure could be identified by cataloging public T cell receptors. Along with the approximately 650-subject first cohort, a separate validation cohort of over 90 different subjects was used. The study used immunosequencing to profile the T cell repertoires of approximately 640 subjects and linked those repertoires to cytomegalovirus serostatus. On average, roughly 240,000 unique TCR beta nucleotide sequences were sequenced per donor among about 400 genotyped donors of the cohort, with roughly 18% of those sequences being non-productive. An early release that covered 640 HLA-typed donors contained approximately 300 gigabases of sequencing data and 80 million or so unique TCR sequences. Typing coverage varied by locus: about 629-630 donors for A, B, C, DRB1 and DQB1; approximately 560 for DQA1; more than 600 for DPA1; 450 to 480 for DPB1. Of the roughly 400 genotyped donors, approximately 80% were placed in the genetic ancestry cluster associated with self-reported Caucasian donors. All discovery cohort repertoires had been generated on a single sequencing platform. Roughly 5 DR-DQ haplotypes were handled as single units for association and clustering, since linkage in the cohort was strong. A later analysis re-examined previously published TCR beta repertoires from around 670 donors and added high-resolution HLA genotyping to investigate patterns of TCR occurrence. High-throughput TCR immunosequencing, statistical association of individual TCRs with disease status, and machine learning were combined to predict cytomegalovirus infection status.

The cohort consisted of 666 healthy bone marrow donors. Cohort members were all nominally healthy when sampled, although unrecorded immune exposures were likely present. The donor was CMV seronegative and belonged to the group of 380 or so seronegative cohort members. A peripheral blood sample was collected from each donor, and TCR beta sequencing was performed on peripheral blood mononuclear cells. Genomic DNA extraction from the blood cell samples was performed with the Qiagen DNeasy Blood Extraction Kit. Study-level results and caveats: Immune exposure information for the cohort was limited to CMV serostatus. Because counts were too low, about 18 rarely observed V segments, including chromosome 9 orphons, were left out of the earlier analysis of several hundred of the donors. Most CMV-associated TCR beta chains appeared to be HLA-restricted in a later analysis, and the HLA associations seemed to be driven largely by CMV exposure. Roughly uniform sequencing depth across donors was assumed in presence/absence analyses, although this assumption may not hold. A cluster of highly shared sequence variants was judged likely to be a technical artifact of the sequencing pipeline. Some IMGT-functional V segments, including TRBV6-2 and TRBV6-3, could not be distinguished by the 87-base-pair reads and were therefore excluded. V-gene and J-gene trimming of TCR beta chains was associated with a missense DCLRE1C variant in a later genetic analysis, and the association was replicated in an independent cohort. Specific HLA alleles were associated with 16,951 TCR beta sequences at a false discovery rate of 0.05 in a later analysis. Because HLA typing was missing for some donors at each locus, association tests included only the typed subset. While some public TCRs were present in many individuals, most TCR sequences turned up only very rarely across donors. Assigning TCR associations to individual alleles was difficult when HLA alleles, especially DR and DQ, strongly co-occurred. According to a later analysis, parvovirus B19, influenza, CMV and Epstein-Barr virus appeared linked to several top co-occurrence clusters. The authors suggested that the approach could potentially be generalized to other disease states and immunological phenotypes. Broadly in line with IMGT annotations, most TCR beta V segments showed up in productive rearrangements about 87% or about 30% of the time in an earlier analysis of several hundred of the donors. In a later genetic analysis, fewer N-insertions in productive TCRs were reported among donors in an Asian-associated ancestry cluster than the 666-donor mean. A total of 150 or so TCR beta chains were listed by the study as associated with cytomegalovirus. A later analysis found that TCR association rates varied across HLA loci, with DRB1 alleles showing the most associated TCRs and HLA-C alleles the fewest. Linkage disequilibrium might explain the correlated functional status among segregating V segments, but an unknown experimental factor could not be ruled out. In this cohort, only TCR beta chains were sequenced, and detectable features were limited by the absence of alpha or paired-chain data. A further reported finding was that TCR beta sequences accurately predicted the HLA-A and HLA-B alleles for most subjects in the first cohort. In a later analysis, HLA-associated TCR beta chains showed more clonal expansion and lower generation probabilities than non-associated chains that were equally common. The classifier was reported to diagnose cytomegalovirus status with high specificity and sensitivity in both the original cohort and the validation cohort. A few of the identified cytomegalovirus-associated TCR beta chains were confirmed in vitro to be specific for cytomegalovirus antigens.

Inclusive of the bounding cysteine and phenylalanine, the CDR3 is 14 residues long. The only DNA kept is the CDR3, 42 bases in frame from the first base. From a lookup of the germline V gene (reference sequence), CDR1 and CDR2 are SEHNR and FQNEAQ. V gives up 5 bases and J gives up 3 bases, and the segment between their germline ends measures 10 bases. Recombination connected TRBV7-9 to TRBJ2-2; the D gene is perhaps TRBD2, on 5 matching bases. Material for sequencing was PBMCs. The TCR comes from a woman in her 40s in good health and CMV-seronegative. This receptor has the CDR3 CASSPGSYTGELFF. The nucleotide sequence is given as TGTGCCAGCAGCCCGGGGAGTTACACCGGGGAGCTGTTTTTT.